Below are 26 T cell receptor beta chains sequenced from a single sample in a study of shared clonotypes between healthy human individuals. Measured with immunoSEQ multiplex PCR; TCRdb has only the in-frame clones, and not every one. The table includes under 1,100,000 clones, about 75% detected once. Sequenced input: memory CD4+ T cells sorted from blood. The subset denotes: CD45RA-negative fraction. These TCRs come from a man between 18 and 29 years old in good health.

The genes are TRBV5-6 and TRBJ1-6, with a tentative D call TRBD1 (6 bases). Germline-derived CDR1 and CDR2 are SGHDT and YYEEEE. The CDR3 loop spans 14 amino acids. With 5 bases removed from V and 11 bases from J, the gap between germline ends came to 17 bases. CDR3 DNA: TGTGCCAGCAGGTACGGACAGAGAGAAGCACCCCTCCACTTT. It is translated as CASRYGQREAPLHF.

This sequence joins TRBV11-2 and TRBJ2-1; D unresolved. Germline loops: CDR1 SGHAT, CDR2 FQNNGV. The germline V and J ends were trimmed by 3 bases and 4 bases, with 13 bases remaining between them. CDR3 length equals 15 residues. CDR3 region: CASSFSGITYNEQFF. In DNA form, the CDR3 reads TGTGCCAGCAGCTTTAGTGGGATTACTTACAATGAGCAGTTCTTC.

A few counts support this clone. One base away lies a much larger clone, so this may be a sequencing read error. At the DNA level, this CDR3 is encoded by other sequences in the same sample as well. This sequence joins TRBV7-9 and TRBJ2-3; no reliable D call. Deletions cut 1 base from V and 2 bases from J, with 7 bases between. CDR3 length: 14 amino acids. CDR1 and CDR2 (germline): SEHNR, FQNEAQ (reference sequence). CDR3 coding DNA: TGTGCCAGCAGCTTAGAAGGGATCACAGATACGCAGTATTTT. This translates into CASSLEGITDTQYF.

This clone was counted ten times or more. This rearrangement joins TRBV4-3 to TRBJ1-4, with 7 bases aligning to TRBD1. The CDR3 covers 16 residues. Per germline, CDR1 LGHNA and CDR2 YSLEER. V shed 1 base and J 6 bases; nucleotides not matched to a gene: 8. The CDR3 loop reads CASSQAAGGSYEKLFF. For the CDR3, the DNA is TGCGCCAGCAGCCAAGCGGCAGGGGGTAGTTATGAAAAACTGTTTTTT.

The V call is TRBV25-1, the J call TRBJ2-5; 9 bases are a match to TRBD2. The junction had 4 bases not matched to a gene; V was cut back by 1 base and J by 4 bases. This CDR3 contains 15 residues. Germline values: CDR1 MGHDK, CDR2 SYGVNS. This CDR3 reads CASSEWVAGVETQYF. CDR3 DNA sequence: TGTGCCAGCAGTGAATGGGTAGCGGGAGTAGAGACCCAGTACTTC.

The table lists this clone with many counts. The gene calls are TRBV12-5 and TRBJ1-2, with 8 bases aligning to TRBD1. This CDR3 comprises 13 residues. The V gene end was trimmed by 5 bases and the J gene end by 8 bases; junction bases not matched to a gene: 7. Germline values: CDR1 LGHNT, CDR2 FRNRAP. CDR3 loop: CASGPGTGRGYTF. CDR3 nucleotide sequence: TGTGCTAGTGGTCCGGGGACAGGACGGGGCTACACCTTC. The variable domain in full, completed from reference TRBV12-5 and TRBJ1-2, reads DARVTQTPRHKVTEMGQEVTMRCQPILGHNTVFWYRQTMMQGLELLAYFRNRAPLDDSGMPKDRFSAEMPDATLATLKIQPSEPRDSAVYFCASGPGTGRGYTFGSGTRLTVV.

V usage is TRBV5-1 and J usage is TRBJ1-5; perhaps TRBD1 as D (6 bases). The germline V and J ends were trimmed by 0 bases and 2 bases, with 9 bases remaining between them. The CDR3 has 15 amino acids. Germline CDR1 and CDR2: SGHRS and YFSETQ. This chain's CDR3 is CASSLDRVGNQPQHF. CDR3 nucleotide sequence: TGCGCCAGCAGCTTGGACAGGGTTGGCAATCAGCCCCAGCATTTT.

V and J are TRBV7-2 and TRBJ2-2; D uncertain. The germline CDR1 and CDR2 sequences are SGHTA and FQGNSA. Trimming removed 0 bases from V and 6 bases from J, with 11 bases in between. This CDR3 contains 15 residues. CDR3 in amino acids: CASSLAYGSAGELFF. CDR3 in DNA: TGTGCCAGCAGCTTAGCTTACGGCTCGGCCGGGGAGCTGTTTTTT.

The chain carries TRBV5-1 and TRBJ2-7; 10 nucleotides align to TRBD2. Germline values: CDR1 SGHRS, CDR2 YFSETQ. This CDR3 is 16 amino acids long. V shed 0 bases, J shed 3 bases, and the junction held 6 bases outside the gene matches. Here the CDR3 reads CASSLGTSGEYYEQYF. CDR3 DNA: TGCGCCAGCAGCTTGGGTACTAGCGGGGAGTACTACGAGCAGTACTTC.

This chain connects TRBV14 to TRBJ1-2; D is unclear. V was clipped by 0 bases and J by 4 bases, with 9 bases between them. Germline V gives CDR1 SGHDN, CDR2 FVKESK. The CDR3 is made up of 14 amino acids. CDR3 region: CASSQDGLAYGYTF. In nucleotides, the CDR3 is TGTGCCAGCAGCCAAGATGGGTTAGCCTATGGCTACACCTTC. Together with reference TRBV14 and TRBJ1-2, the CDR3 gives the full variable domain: EAGVTQFPSHSVIEKGQTVTLRCDPISGHDNLYWYRRVMGKEIKFLLHFVKESKQDESGMPNNRFLAERTGGTYSTLKVQPAELEDSGVYFCASSQDGLAYGYTFGSGTRLTVV.

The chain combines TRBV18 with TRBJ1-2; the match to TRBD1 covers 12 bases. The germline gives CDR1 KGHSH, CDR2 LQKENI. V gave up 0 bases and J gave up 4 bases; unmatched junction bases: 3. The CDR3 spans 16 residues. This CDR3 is CASSPPGQGAGYGYTF. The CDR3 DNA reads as TGTGCCAGCTCACCACCGGGACAGGGGGCAGGCTATGGCTACACCTTC.

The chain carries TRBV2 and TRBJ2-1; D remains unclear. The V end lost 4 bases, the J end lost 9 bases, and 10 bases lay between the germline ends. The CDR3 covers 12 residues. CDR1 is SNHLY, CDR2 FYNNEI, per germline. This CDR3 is CASSALGSEQFF. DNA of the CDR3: TGTGCCAGCAGTGCCCTGGGTAGTGAGCAGTTCTTC.

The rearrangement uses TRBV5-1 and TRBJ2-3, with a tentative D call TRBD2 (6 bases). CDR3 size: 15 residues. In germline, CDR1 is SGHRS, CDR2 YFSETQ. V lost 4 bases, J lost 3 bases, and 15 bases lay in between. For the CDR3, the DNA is TGCGCCAGCAGCCTCAGCGGGCCACCTACAGATACGCAGTATTTT. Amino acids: CASSLSGPPTDTQYF. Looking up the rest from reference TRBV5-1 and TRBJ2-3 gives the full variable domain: KAGVTQTPRYLIKTRGQQVTLSCSPISGHRSVSWYQQTPGQGLQFLFEYFSETQRNKGNFPGRFSGRQFSNSRSEMNVSTLELGDSALYLCASSLSGPPTDTQYFGPGTRLTVL.

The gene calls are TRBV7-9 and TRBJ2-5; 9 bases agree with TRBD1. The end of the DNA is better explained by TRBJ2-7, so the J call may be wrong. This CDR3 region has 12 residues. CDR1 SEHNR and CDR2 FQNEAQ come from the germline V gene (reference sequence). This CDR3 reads CASRGQGYEQYF. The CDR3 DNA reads TGTGCCAGCAGGGGACAGGGCTACGAGCAGTACTTC.

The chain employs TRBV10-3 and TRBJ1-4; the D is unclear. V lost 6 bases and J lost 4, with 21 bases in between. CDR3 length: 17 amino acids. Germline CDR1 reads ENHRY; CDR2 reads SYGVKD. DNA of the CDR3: TGTGCCATCAGGACGGTCCTTATATTGTTTCTTAATGAAAAACTGTTTTTT. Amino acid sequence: CAIRTVLILFLNEKLFF.

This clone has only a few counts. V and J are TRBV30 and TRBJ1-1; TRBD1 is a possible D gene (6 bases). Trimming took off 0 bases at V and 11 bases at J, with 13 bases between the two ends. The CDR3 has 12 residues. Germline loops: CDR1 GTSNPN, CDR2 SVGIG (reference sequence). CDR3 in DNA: TGTGCCTGGAGTGTAGGGGGGTTGGGTGCTTTCTTT. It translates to CAWSVGGLGAFF.

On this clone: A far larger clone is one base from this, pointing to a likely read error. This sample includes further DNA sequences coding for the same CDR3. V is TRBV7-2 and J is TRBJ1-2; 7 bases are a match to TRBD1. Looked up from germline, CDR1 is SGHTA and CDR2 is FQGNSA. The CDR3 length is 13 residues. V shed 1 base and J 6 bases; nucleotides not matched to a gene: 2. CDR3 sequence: CASSLGQGDGYTF. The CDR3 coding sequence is TGTGCCAGCAGCTTAGGACAGGGAGATGGCTACACCTTC.

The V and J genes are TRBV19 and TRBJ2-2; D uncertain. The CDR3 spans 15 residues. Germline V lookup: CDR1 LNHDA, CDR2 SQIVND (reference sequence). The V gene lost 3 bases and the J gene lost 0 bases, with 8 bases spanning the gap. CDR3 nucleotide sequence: TGTGCCAGTAGTATCTGGGCGGCGAACACCGGGGAGCTGTTTTTT. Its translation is CASSIWAANTGELFF.

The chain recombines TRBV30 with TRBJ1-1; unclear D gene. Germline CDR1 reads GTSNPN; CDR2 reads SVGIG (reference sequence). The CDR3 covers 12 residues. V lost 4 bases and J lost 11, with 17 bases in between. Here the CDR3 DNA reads TGTGCCTGGACAGGTGGCGGCTACGCGGCTTTCTTT. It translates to CAWTGGGYAAFF.

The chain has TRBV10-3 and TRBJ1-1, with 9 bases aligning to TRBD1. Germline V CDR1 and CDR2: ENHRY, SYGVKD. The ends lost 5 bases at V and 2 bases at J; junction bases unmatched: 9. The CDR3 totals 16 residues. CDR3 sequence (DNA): TGTGCCATCAGTTTGGACAGGGGCTGGGGAAACACTGAAGCTTTCTTT. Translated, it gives CAISLDRGWGNTEAFF.

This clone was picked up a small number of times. The CDR3 DNA sequence: TGCAGCGATAGGGACCGGAGGGACTATGGCTACACCTTC. This sequence encodes CSDRDRRDYGYTF. This chain joins TRBV29-1 and TRBJ1-2, with a possible D match to TRBD1 (5 bases). CDR3 size: 13 residues. Germline assignment: CDR1 SQVTM and CDR2 ANQGSEA. Between the trimmed V and J ends, which lost 7 bases and 3 bases, there was a span of 15 bases.

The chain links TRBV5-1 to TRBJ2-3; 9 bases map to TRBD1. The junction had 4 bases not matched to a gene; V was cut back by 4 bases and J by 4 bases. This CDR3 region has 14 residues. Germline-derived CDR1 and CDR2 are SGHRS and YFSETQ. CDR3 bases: TGCGCCAGCAGCGAGGACAGGGGTTCAGATACGCAGTATTTT. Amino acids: CASSEDRGSDTQYF.

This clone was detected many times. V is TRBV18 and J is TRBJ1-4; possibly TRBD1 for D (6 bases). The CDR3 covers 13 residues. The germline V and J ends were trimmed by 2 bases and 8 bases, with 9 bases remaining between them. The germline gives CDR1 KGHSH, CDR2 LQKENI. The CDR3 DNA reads TGTGCCAGCTCACCAGATACAGGGGAAAAACTGTTTTTT. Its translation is CASSPDTGEKLFF.

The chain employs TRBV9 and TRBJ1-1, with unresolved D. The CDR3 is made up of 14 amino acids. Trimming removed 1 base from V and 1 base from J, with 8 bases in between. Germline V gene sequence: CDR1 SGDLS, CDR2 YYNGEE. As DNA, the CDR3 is TGTGCCAGCAGCGTACGCCCCGCGAACACTGAAGCTTTCTTT. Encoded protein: CASSVRPANTEAFF. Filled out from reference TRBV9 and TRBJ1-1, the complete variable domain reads DSGVTQTPKHLITATGQRVTLRCSPRSGDLSVYWYQQSLDQGLQFLIQYYNGEERAKGNILERFSAQQFPDLHSELNLSSLELGDSALYFCASSVRPANTEAFFGQGTRLTVV.

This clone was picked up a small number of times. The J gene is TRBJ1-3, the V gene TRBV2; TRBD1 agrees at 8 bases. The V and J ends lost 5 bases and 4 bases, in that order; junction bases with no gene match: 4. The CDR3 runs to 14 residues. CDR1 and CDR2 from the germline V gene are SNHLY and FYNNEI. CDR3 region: CASSWTGWGNTIYF. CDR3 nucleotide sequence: TGTGCCAGCAGTTGGACAGGGTGGGGAAACACCATATATTTT.

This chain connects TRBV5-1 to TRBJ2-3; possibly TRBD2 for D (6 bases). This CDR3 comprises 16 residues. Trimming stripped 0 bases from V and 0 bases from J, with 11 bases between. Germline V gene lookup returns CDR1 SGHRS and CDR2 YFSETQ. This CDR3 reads CASSLEGGTSTDTQYF. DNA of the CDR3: TGCGCCAGCAGCTTGGAGGGCGGGACGAGCACAGATACGCAGTATTTT.